This T cell receptor (beta chain) stems from a study of shared clonotypes between healthy human individuals. The ends lost 9 bases at V and 2 bases at J; junction bases unmatched: 6. Germline V lookup: CDR1 LNHDA, CDR2 SQIVND (reference sequence). This CDR3 has 14 residues. Positive CCR7 selection of CD45RO-negative cells yielded the naive CD8 cells, and terminally differentiated effector memory CD45RA+ cells were excluded. TCRdb's copy holds only in-frame clones and misses some; the assay was immunoSEQ multiplex PCR. The repertoire holds hundreds of thousands of clones, with about 91% as singletons.

This chain joins TRBV19 and TRBJ2-3; the match to TRBD2 covers 9 bases. This receptor was identified in a young man in good health. The material sequenced was naive CD8+ T cells sorted from blood. CDR3 in DNA: TGTGCCAGCAAAACTAGCGGGTCCACAGATACGCAGTATTTT. Translated, it gives CASKTSGSTDTQYF.